This TCR beta chain comes out of a study of shared clonotypes between healthy human individuals. CDR1 and CDR2 (germline): SGDLS, YYNGEE. The V end was cut by 3 bases, the J end by 7 bases, with 23 bases between. This CDR3 is 16 amino acids long. The split of CD4+ cells yielded CD45RA+ naive and CD45RA-negative memory subsets. Points from the study as a whole: Only blood was sampled, and tissue TCR repertoires likely differ from blood ones. All-four-donor shared clonotypes had higher generation probabilities than non-shared clonotypes did.

Points on this clone: The antigen remains undetermined.

Genomic DNA (from each subset) was split evenly across several immunoSEQ plates. Sequenced by immunoSEQ multiplex PCR; TCRdb stores in-frame clones only, minus some. The table has about 2 million clones, 85% to 95% seen once. Input material: naive CD4+ T cells sorted from blood. Subset meaning: CD45RA+ positively selected. The chain has TRBV9 and TRBJ2-7; D gene uncertain. The TCR sequence derives from a man between 18 and 35 years old in good health. CDR3 nucleotide sequence: TGTGCCAGCAGCGAGGCCGGACCTCAACAAAAGACGGAGCAGTACTTC. Encoded protein: CASSEAGPQQKTEQYF. The variable domain in full, with the rest retrieved from reference TRBV9 and TRBJ2-7, is DSGVTQTPKHLITATGQRVTLRCSPRSGDLSVYWYQQSLDQGLQFLIQYYNGEERAKGNILERFSAQQFPDLHSELNLSSLELGDSALYFCASSEAGPQQKTEQYFGPGTRLTVT.